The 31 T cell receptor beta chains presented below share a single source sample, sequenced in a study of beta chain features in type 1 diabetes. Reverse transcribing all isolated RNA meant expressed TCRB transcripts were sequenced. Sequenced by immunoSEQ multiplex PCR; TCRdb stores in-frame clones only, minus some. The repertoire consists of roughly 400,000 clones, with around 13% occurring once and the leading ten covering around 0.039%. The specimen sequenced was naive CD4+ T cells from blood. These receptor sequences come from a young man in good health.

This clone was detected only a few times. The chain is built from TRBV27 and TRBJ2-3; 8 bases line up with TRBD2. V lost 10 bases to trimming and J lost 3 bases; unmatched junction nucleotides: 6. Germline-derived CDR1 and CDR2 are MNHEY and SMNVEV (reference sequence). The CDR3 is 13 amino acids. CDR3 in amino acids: CAIRAGATDTQYF. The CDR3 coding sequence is TGTGCCATCAGAGCGGGAGCGACAGATACGCAGTATTTT.

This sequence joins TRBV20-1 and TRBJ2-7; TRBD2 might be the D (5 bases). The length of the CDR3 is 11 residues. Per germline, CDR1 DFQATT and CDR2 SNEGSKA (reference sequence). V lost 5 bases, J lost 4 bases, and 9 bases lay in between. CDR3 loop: CSAEREYEQYF. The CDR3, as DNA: TGCAGTGCTGAGAGGGAATACGAGCAGTACTTC.

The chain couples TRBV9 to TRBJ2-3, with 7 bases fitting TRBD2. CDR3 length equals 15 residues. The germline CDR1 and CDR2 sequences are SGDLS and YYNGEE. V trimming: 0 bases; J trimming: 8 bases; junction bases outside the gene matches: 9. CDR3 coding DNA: TGTGCCAGCAGCGTAGAGGAACTAGCGTCAGGTACGCAGTATTTT. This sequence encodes CASSVEELASGTQYF.

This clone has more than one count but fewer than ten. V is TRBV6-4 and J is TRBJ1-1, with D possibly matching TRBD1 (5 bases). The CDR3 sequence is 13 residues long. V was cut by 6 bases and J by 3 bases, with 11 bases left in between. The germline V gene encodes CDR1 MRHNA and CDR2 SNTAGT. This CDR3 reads CASSLKGDTEAFF. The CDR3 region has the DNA TGTGCCAGCAGCCTCAAAGGGGACACTGAAGCTTTCTTT.

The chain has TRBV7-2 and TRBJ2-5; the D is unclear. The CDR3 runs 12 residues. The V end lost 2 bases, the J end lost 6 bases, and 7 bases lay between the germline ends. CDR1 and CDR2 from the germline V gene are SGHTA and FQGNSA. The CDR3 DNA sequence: TGTGCCAGCAGCTTATACGAGAAGACCCAGTACTTC. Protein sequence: CASSLYEKTQYF.

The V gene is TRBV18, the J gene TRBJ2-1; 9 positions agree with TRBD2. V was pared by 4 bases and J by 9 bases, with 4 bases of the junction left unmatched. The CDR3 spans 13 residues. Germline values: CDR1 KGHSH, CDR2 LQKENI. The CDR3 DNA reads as TGTGCCAGCTCACTCACTAGCGGGTTTGAGCAGTTCTTC. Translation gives CASSLTSGFEQFF.

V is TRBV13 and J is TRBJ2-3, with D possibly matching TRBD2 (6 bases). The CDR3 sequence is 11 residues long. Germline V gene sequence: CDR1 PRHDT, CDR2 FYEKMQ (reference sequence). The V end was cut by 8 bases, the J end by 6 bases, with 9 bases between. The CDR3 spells CASRLGDTQYF. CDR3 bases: TGTGCCAGCCGACTAGGGGATACGCAGTATTTT.

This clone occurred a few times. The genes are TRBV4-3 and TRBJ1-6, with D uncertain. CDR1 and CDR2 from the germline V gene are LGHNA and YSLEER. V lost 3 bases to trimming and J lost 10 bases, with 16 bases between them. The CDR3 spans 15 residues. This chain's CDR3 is CASSHTRVKGSPLHF. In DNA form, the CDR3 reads TGCGCCAGCAGCCATACACGGGTCAAAGGATCACCCCTCCACTTT.

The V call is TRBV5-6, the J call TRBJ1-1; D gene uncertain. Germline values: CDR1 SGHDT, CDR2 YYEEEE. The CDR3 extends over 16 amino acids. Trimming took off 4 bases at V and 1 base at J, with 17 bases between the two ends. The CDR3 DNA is TGTGCCAGCAGCCCACTCGGAAGGATGGGGAACACTGAAGCTTTCTTT. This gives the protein CASSPLGRMGNTEAFF.

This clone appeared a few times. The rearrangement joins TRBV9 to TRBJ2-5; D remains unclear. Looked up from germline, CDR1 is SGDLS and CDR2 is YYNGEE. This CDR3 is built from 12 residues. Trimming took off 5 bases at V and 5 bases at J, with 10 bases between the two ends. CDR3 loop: CASSPGSETQYF. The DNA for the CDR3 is TGTGCCAGCAGTCCCGGCAGCGAGACCCAGTACTTC.

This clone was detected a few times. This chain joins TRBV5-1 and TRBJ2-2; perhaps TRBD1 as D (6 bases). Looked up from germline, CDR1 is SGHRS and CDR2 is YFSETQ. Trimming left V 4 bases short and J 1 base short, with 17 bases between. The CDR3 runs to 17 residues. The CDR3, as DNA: TGCGCCAGCAGCACTTCCTCCAGGGGCCTGAACACCGGGGAGCTGTTTTTT. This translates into CASSTSSRGLNTGELFF.

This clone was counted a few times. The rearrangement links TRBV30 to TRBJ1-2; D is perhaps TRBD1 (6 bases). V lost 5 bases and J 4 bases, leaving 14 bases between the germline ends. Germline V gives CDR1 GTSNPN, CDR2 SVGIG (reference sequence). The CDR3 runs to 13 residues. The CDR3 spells CAWGVQGTYGYTF. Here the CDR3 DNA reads TGTGCCTGGGGCGTTCAGGGGACCTATGGCTACACCTTC.

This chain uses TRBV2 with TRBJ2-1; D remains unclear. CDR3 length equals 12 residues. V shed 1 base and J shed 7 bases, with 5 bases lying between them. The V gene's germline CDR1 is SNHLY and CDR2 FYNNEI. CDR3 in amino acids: CASSEVGNEQFF. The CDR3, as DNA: TGTGCCAGCAGTGAAGTGGGGAATGAGCAGTTCTTC.

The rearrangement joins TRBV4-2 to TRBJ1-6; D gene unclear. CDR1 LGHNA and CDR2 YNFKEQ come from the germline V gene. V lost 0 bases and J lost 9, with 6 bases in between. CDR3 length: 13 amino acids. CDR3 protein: CASSQEWSSPLHF. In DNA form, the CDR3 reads TGTGCCAGCAGCCAAGAATGGTCTTCACCCCTCCACTTT.

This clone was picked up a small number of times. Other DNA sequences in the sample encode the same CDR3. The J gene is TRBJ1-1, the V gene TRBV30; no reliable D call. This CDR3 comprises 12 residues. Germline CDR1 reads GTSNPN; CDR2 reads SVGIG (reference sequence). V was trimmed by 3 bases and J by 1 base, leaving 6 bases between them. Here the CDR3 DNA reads TGTGCCTGGAGGCAGACGAACACTGAAGCTTTCTTT. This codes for CAWRQTNTEAFF.

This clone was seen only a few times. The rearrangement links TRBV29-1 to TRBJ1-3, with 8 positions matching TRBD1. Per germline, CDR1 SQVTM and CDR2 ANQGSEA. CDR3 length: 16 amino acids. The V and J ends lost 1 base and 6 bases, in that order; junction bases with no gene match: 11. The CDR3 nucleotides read TGCAGCGTTGAAGGCCTGGCCGACAGGGGAGTAAACACCATATATTTT. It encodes CSVEGLADRGVNTIYF.

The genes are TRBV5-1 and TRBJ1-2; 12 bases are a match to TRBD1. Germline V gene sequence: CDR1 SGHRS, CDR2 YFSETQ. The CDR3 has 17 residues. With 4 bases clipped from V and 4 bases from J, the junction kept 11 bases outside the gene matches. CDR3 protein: CASSGDRDRGRRYGYTF. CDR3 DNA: TGCGCCAGCAGCGGCGACCGGGACAGGGGGCGACGCTATGGCTACACCTTC.

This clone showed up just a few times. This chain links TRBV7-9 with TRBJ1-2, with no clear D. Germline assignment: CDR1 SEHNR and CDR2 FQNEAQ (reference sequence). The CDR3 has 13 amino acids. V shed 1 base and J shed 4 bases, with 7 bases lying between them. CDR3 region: CASSLEGFYGYTF. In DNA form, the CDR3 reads TGTGCCAGCAGCTTAGAGGGATTCTATGGCTACACCTTC.

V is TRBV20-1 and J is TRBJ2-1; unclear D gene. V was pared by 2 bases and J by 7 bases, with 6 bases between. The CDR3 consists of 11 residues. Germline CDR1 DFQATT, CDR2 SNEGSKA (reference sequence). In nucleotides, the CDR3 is TGCAGTGCTAGACCACAGAATGAGCAGTTCTTC. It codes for CSARPQNEQFF.

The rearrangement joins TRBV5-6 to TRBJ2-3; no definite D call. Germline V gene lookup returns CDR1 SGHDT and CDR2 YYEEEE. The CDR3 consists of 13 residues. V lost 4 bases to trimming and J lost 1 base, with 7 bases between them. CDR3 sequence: CASSPFGTDTQYF. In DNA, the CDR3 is TGTGCCAGCAGCCCCTTCGGCACAGATACGCAGTATTTT.

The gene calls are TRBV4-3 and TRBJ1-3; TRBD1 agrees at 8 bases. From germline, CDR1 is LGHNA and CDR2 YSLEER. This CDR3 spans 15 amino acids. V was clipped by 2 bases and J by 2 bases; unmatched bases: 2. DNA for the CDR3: TGCGCCAGCAGCCAAACGACAGGGGCTGGAAACACCATATATTTT. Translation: CASSQTTGAGNTIYF.

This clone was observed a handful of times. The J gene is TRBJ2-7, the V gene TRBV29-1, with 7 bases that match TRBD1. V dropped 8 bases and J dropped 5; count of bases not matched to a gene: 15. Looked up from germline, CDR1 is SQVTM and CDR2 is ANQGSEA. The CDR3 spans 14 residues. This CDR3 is CSIQTGKDLDEQYF. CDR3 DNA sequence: TGCAGCATTCAGACAGGGAAGGATCTTGACGAGCAGTACTTC.

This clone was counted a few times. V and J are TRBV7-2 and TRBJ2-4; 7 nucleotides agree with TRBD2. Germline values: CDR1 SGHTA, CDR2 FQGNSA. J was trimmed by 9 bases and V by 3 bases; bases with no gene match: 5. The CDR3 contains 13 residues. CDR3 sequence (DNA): TGTGCCAGCAGCTTGGGAGGGTCCAGCATTCAGTACTTC. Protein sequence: CASSLGGSSIQYF. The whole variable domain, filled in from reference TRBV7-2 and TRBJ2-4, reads GAGVSQSPSNKVTEKGKDVELRCDPISGHTALYWYRQSLGQGLEFLIYFQGNSAPDKSGLPSDRFSAERTGGSVSTLTIQRTQQEDSAVYLCASSLGGSSIQYFGAGTRLSVL.

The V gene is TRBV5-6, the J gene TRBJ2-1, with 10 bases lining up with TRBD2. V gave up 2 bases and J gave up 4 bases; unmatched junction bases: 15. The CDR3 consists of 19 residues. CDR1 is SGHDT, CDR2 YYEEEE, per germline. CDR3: CASSFATSGKGAPYNEQFF. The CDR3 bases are TGTGCCAGCAGCTTCGCCACTAGCGGGAAGGGGGCCCCATACAATGAGCAGTTCTTC.

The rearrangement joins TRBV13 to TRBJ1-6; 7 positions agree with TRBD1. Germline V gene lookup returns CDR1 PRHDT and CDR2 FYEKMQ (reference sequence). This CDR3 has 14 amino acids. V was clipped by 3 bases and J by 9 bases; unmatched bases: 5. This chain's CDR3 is CASSFGDRGSPLHF. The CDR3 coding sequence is TGTGCCAGCAGCTTTGGGGACAGAGGTTCACCCCTCCACTTT.

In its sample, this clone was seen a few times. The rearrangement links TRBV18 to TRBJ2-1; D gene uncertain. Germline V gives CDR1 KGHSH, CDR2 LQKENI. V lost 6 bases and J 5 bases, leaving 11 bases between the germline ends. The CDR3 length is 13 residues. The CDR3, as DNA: TGTGCCAGCTCCCAAGGGAATGACAATGAGCAGTTCTTC. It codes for CASSQGNDNEQFF.

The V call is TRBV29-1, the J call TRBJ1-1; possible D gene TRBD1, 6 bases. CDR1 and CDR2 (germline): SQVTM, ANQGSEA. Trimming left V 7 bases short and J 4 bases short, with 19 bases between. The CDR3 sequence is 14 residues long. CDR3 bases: TGCAGCGGGTCGGCGGGGGGCGCGGGCACTGAAGCTTTCTTT. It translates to CSGSAGGAGTEAFF.

The CDR3 DNA reads TGTGCCAGCAGCTTGGCTGGGGGCTATGGCTACACCTTC. It specifies CASSLAGGYGYTF. The chain links TRBV5-6 to TRBJ1-2; D is possibly TRBD1 (5 bases). CDR1 SGHDT and CDR2 YYEEEE come from the germline V gene. The CDR3 totals 13 residues. V lost 0 bases, J lost 4 bases, and 7 bases lay in between.

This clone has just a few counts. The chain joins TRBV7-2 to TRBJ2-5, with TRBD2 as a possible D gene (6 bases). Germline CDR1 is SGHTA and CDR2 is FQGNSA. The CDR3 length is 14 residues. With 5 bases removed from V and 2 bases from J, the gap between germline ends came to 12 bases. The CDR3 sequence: CASSPMGGQETQYF. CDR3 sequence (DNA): TGTGCCAGCAGCCCAATGGGAGGACAAGAGACCCAGTACTTC.

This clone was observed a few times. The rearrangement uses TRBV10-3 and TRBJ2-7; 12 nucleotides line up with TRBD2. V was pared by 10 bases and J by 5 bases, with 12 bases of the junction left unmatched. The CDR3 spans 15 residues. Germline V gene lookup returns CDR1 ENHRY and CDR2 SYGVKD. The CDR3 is CATRLAGVKSDEQYV. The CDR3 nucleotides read TGTGCCACCAGACTAGCGGGAGTAAAGTCCGACGAGCAGTACGTC.

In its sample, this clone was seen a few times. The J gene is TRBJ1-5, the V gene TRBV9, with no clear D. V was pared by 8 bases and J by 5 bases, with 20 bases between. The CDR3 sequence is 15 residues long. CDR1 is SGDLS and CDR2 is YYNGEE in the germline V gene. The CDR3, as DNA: TGTGCCAGTACAGTTTCGGGATCGGGCGATCAGCCCCAGCATTTT. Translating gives CASTVSGSGDQPQHF. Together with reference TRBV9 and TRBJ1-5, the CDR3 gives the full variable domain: DSGVTQTPKHLITATGQRVTLRCSPRSGDLSVYWYQQSLDQGLQFLIQYYNGEERAKGNILERFSAQQFPDLHSELNLSSLELGDSALYFCASTVSGSGDQPQHFGDGTRLSIL.